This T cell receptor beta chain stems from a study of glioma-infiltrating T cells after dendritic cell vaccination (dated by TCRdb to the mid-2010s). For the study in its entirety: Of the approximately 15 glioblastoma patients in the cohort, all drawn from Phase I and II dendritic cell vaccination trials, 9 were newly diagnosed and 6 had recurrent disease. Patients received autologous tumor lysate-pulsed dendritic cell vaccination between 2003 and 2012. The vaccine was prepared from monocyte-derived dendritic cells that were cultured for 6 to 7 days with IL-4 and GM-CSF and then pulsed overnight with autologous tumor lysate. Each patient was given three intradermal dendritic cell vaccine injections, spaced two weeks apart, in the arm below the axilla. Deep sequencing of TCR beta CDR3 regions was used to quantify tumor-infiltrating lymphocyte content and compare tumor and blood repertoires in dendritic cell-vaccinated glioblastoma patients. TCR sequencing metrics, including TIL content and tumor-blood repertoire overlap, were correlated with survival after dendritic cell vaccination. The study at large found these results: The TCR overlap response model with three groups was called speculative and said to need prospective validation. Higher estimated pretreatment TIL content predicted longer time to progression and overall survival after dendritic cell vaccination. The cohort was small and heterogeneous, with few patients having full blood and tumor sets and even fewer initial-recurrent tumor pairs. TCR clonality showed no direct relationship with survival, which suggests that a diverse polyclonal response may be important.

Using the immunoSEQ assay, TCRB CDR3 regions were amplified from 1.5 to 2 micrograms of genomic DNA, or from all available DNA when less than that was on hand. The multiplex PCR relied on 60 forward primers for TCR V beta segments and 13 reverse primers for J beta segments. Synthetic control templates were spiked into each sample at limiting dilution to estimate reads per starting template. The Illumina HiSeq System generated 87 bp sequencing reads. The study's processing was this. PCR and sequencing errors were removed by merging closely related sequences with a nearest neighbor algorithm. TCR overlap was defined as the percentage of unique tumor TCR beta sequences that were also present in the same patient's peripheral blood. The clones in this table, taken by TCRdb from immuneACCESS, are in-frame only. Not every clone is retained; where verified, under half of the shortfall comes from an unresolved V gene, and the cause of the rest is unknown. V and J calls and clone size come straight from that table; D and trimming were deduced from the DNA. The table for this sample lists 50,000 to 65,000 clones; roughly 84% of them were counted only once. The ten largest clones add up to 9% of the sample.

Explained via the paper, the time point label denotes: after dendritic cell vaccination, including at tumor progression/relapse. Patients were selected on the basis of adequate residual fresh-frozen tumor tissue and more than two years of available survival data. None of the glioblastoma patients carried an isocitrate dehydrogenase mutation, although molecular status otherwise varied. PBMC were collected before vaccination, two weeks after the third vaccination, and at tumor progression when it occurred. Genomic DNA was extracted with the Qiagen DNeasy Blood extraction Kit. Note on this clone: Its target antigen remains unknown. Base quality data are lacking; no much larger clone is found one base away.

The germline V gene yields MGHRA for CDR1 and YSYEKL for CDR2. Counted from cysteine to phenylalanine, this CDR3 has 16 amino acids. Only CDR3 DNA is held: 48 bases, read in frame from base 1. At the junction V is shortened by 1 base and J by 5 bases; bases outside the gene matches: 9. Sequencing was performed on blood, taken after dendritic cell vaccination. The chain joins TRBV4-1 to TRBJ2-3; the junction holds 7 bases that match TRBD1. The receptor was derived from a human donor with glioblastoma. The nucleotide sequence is TGCGCCAGCAGCCAAGGGCCCAGGGGGAACCGAGATACGCAGTATTTT. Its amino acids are CASSQGPRGNRDTQYF.